A selection of T cell receptor beta chains follows, all from one sample in a study of graft-versus-host responses after intestinal transplantation. Repertoires were generated with immunoSEQ multiplex PCR, while TCRdb's copy carries only in-frame clones and drops some. The data contain under 130,000 clones, more than 85% of them seen just once; the ten biggest clones take up 1.2%. Their antigens remain unidentified. Here the sequenced sample was unstimulated CD8+ T cells sorted from spleen or lymph node cells, taken before intestinal transplant. The receptors were gathered from a human donor who received an intestinal transplant. The CDR3 runs from the conserved cysteine through the conserved F or W. The D gene is left open where the match is weak. Expanded clones are given a class, and other clones once, few, many or no size at all.

NA,TRBJ2-5,TRBV27,TRBD1,CASSLNPDRLSATQYF,TGTGCCAGCAGCCTAAACCCGGACAGGCTCTCGGCGACCCAGTACTTC
once,TRBJ1-6,TRBV6-5,NA,CASSVSSGDDSPLHF,TGTGCCAGCAGTGTCTCTTCAGGGGACGATTCACCCCTCCACTTT
NA,TRBJ2-2,TRBV5-4,TRBD1,CASSPETGDPGELFF,TGTGCCAGCAGCCCAGAGACAGGGGATCCCGGGGAGCTGTTTTTT
NA,TRBJ2-7,TRBV14,NA,CASSQVGGSYEQYF,TGTGCCAGCAGCCAAGTTGGGGGGTCCTACGAGCAGTACTTC
NA,TRBJ2-1,TRBV7-3,TRBD1,CASSEGQRIYNEQFF,TGTGCCAGCAGCGAGGGACAGAGGATCTACAATGAGCAGTTCTTC
NA,TRBJ1-1,TRBV2,NA,CASRKLKDPQEAFF,TGTGCCAGCAGAAAACTTAAAGATCCCCAAGAAGCTTTCTTT
NA,TRBJ1-2,TRBV7-9,TRBD1,CASSSGDRSNTF,TGTGCCAGCAGCTCCGGGGACAGATCCAACACCTTC
NA,TRBJ1-1,TRBV5-1,NA,CASSRTGSNTEAFF,TGCGCCAGCAGCCGAACAGGGTCCAACACTGAAGCTTTCTTT
NA,TRBJ2-7,TRBV27,NA,CASSLEGVEQYF,TGTGCCAGCAGTTTGGAGGGAGTCGAGCAGTACTTC
NA,TRBJ2-3,TRBV6-5,NA,CASSYSPGDGTDTQYF,TGTGCCAGCAGTTACTCGCCGGGGGATGGCACAGATACGCAGTATTTT
NA,TRBJ2-1,TRBV7-9,TRBD2,CASSLGMGLPYNEQFF,TGTGCCAGCAGCTTAGGAATGGGACTACCCTACAATGAGCAGTTCTTC
once,TRBJ2-2,TRBV7-7,NA,CASSDILGGPGELFF,TGTGCCAGCAGCGATATCCTAGGGGGGCCCGGGGAGCTGTTTTTT
NA,TRBJ1-1,TRBV19,TRBD1,CASSDDRGAGTEAFF,TGTGCCAGTAGCGACGACAGGGGCGCGGGCACTGAAGCTTTCTTT
NA,TRBJ2-1,TRBV12-5,NA,CASGSRRPSSYNEQFF,TGTGCTAGTGGTTCTCGGCGACCCTCCTCCTACAATGAGCAGTTCTTC
NA,TRBJ2-1,TRBV7-7,NA,CASSLGRALDEQFF,TGTGCCAGCAGCTTGGGCAGGGCTTTAGATGAGCAGTTCTTC
NA,TRBJ2-3,TRBV9,NA,CASSVARGGYSTDTQYF,TGTGCCAGCAGCGTAGCTAGGGGAGGATATAGTACAGATACGCAGTATTTT
NA,TRBJ2-1,TRBV30,TRBD2,CAWSAAGDSSYNEQFF,TGTGCCTGGAGTGCCGCGGGGGATAGCTCCTACAATGAGCAGTTCTTC
NA,TRBJ2-1,TRBV11-3,NA,CASSLGGRGAPYSYNEQFF,TGTGCCAGCAGCTTAGGGGGTAGGGGGGCCCCCTACTCCTACAATGAGCAGTTCTTC
once,TRBJ2-7,TRBV7-8,NA,CASSPTTGSLYEQYF,TGTGCCAGCAGCCCAACCACAGGGTCCCTCTACGAGCAGTACTTC
NA,TRBJ2-1,TRBV7-3,NA,CASSGGLLTSYNEQFF,TGTGCCAGCAGCGGGGGACTTTTGACCTCCTACAATGAGCAGTTCTTC
NA,TRBJ1-4,TRBV10-3,NA,CAISESAGRGEKLFF,TGTGCCATCAGTGAGTCTGCAGGGCGGGGGGAAAAACTGTTTTTT
NA,TRBJ2-1,TRBV9,TRBD2,CASSVPSGAYNEQFF,TGTGCCAGCAGCGTCCCTAGCGGGGCCTACAATGAGCAGTTCTTC
NA,TRBJ2-1,TRBV4-1,NA,CASSPQMTSRNEQFF,TGCGCCAGCAGCCCTCAAATGACTAGTCGCAATGAGCAGTTCTTC
once,TRBJ1-5,TRBV5-5,NA,CASSLVPDSNQPQHF,TGTGCCAGCAGCTTGGTGCCAGACAGCAATCAGCCCCAGCATTTT
NA,TRBJ2-7,TRBV4-1,NA,CASSQDVGSDEQYF,TGCGCCAGCAGCCAAGATGTCGGGAGCGACGAGCAGTACTTC
NA,TRBJ1-2,TRBV15,NA,CATSLGSTYGYTF,TGTGCCACCAGCTTGGGCAGTACCTATGGCTACACCTTC
NA,TRBJ2-1,TRBV7-7,NA,CASSFSKSNEQFF,TGTGCCAGCAGCTTTTCTAAATCCAATGAGCAGTTCTTC
NA,TRBJ2-2,TRBV19,NA,CASNRALRPGELFF,TGTGCCAGTAACAGGGCCTTGAGGCCCGGGGAGCTGTTTTTT
NA,TRBJ2-3,TRBV19,TRBD2,CASSMGSGGADTQYF,TGTGCCAGTAGTATGGGTAGCGGGGGGGCAGATACGCAGTATTTT
NA,TRBJ2-7,TRBV27,NA,CASSPKRSSYEQYF,TGTGCCAGCAGTCCAAAGCGGAGCTCCTACGAGCAGTACTTC
NA,TRBJ2-3,TRBV2,TRBD2,CASIEGLAEFPNCTDTQYF,TGTGCCAGCATAGAGGGACTAGCGGAGTTTCCGAACTGCACAGATACGCAGTATTTT
NA,TRBJ2-1,TRBV10-1,NA,CASSVTLGNEQFF,TGCGCCAGCAGTGTTACACTAGGAAATGAGCAGTTCTTC
NA,TRBJ2-1,TRBV7-6,NA,CASSLEGSSYNEQFF,TGTGCCAGCAGCTTAGAGGGGAGCTCCTACAATGAGCAGTTCTTC
NA,TRBJ2-1,TRBV7-8,TRBD1,CASSHPRDSYNEQFF,TGTGCCAGCAGCCACCCACGGGACAGTTACAATGAGCAGTTCTTC
NA,TRBJ2-2,TRBV2,NA,CASRTGRGELFF,TGTGCCAGCAGAACGGGACGGGGGGAGCTGTTTTTT
NA,TRBJ2-7,TRBV5-1,NA,CASSLGGGNYEQYF,TGCGCCAGCAGCTTGGGTGGTGGTAATTACGAGCAGTACTTC
NA,TRBJ1-3,TRBV4-1,NA,CASSQDRNSGSTIYF,TGCGCCAGCAGCCAAGACAGGAACTCTGGAAGCACCATATATTTT
NA,TRBJ1-2,TRBV27,NA,CASSPHRGRANYGYTF,TGTGCCAGCAGTCCCCATCGGGGCAGGGCTAACTATGGCTACACCTTC
NA,TRBJ2-1,TRBV5-1,TRBD2,CASSLVAGDNEQFF,TGCGCCAGCAGCTTGGTCGCGGGGGACAATGAGCAGTTCTTC
NA,TRBJ2-7,TRBV4-1,NA,CASSQDLGWAGYEQYF,TGCGCCAGCAGCCAAGATCTAGGATGGGCAGGGTACGAGCAGTACTTC
once,TRBJ2-1,TRBV25-1,NA,CASSELGYNEQFF,TGTGCCAGCAGTGAGTTAGGGTACAATGAGCAGTTCTTC
NA,TRBJ2-7,TRBV27,NA,CASSLSGVGEQYF,TGTGCCAGCAGTTTATCGGGGGTAGGCGAGCAGTACTTC
NA,TRBJ1-6,TRBV5-1,TRBD1,CASSIGTGDNSPLHF,TGCGCCAGCAGCATCGGGACAGGAGATAATTCACCCCTCCACTTT
NA,TRBJ1-2,TRBV11-2,NA,CASSLVREGGPYGYTF,TGTGCCAGCAGCTTAGTCCGCGAGGGAGGGCCCTATGGCTACACCTTC
NA,TRBJ2-2,TRBV6-5,NA,CASSYSPLGTGELFF,TGTGCCAGCAGTTACTCCCCCCTTGGAACCGGGGAGCTGTTTTTT
NA,TRBJ1-5,TRBV7-8,TRBD1,CASSLGDRGKNQPQHF,TGTGCCAGCAGCTTAGGAGACAGGGGCAAAAATCAGCCCCAGCATTTT
NA,TRBJ1-6,TRBV9,NA,CASSASSKDTNNSPLHF,TGTGCCAGCAGCGCTAGTAGCAAGGACACCAATAATTCACCCCTCCACTTT
NA,TRBJ1-1,TRBV9,NA,CASSSRDGMNTEAFF,TGTGCCAGCAGCTCCCGTGATGGGATGAACACTGAAGCTTTCTTT
NA,TRBJ2-1,TRBV5-8,NA,CASSLFNEQFF,TGTGCCAGCAGCTTATTTAATGAGCAGTTCTTC
NA,TRBJ2-3,TRBV12-5,NA,CASGFHPGATVTDTQYF,TGTGCTAGTGGTTTCCACCCAGGGGCGACCGTCACAGATACGCAGTATTTT
NA,TRBJ2-2,TRBV2,TRBD1,CASSIGQGALVGELFF,TGTGCCAGCAGTATTGGACAGGGGGCCCTCGTCGGGGAGCTGTTTTTT
NA,TRBJ2-3,TRBV7-6,NA,CASSHVAPRITDTQYF,TGTGCCAGCAGCCACGTAGCCCCCCGGATTACAGATACGCAGTATTTT
once,TRBJ2-1,TRBV5-1,TRBD2,CASSAPAGLAGGYNEQFF,TGCGCCAGCAGCGCCCCTGCCGGGTTAGCGGGGGGATACAATGAGCAGTTCTTC
NA,TRBJ1-2,TRBV7-9,NA,CASSSRIDGDNYGYTF,TGTGCCAGCAGCTCAAGGATAGACGGGGATAACTATGGCTACACCTTC
once,TRBJ1-1,TRBV5-6,TRBD1,CASSVTGGTEAFF,TGTGCCAGCAGCGTAACAGGGGGGACTGAAGCTTTCTTT